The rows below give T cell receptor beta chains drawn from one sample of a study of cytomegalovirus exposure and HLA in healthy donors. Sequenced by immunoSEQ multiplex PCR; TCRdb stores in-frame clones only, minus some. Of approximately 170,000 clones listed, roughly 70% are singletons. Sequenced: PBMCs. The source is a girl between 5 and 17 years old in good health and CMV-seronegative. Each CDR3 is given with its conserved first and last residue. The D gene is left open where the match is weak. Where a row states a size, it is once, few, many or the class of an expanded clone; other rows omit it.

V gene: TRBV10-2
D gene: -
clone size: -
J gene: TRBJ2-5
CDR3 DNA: TGCGCCAGCAGGTCGGGCGGGGGCCACGGGACCCAGTACTTC
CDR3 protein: CASRSGGGHGTQYF

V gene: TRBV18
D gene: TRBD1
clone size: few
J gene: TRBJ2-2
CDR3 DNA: TGTGCCAGCTCTCGGGACAGGGGAGTACGGGAGCTGTTTTTT
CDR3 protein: CASSRDRGVRELFF

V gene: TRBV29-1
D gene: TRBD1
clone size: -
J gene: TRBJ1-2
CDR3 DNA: TGCAGCGTTGAACAGGGGGGATTCTATGGCTACACCTTC
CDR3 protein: CSVEQGGFYGYTF

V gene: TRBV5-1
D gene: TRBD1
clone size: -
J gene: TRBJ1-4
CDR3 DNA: TGCGCCAGCAGCCTTCTGACAGGGATGAGGGATGAAAAACTGTTTTTT
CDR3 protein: CASSLLTGMRDEKLFF

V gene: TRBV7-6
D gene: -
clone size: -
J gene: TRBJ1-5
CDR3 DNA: TGTGCCAGCAGCCCGACAGTTGAGAGCAATCAGCCCCAGCATTTT
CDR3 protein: CASSPTVESNQPQHF

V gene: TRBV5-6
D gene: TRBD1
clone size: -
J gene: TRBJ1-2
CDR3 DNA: TGTGCCAGCAGCTTGGGGGACAGGGGTGGAGGCTACACCTTC
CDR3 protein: CASSLGDRGGGYTF

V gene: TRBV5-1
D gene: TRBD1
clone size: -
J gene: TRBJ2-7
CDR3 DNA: TGCGCCAGCAGCTGGGTCGGACAGGGGGCTGACGAGCAGTACTTC
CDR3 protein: CASSWVGQGADEQYF

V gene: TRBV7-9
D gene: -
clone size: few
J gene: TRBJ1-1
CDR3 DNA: TGTGCCAGCAGTAGAAACACTGAAGCTTTCTTT
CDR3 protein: CASSRNTEAFF

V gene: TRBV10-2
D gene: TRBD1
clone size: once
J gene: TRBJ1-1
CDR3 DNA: TGCGCCAGCGGACAGGGGTACACTGAAGCTTTCTTT
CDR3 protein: CASGQGYTEAFF

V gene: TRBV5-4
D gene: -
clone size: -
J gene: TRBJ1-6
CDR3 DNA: TGTGCCAGCAGCTTCCGAGTCCCCCTCTATAATTCACCCCTCCACTTT
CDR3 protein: CASSFRVPLYNSPLHF

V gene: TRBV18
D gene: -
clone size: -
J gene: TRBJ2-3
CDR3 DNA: TGTGCCAGCTCACCAAGGAGGGACAGTCTCACAGATACGCAGTATTTT
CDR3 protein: CASSPRRDSLTDTQYF

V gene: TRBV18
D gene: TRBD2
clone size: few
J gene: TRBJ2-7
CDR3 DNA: TGTGCCAGCTCACAAACTAGCGGGGCCCCCGAGGAGCAGTACTTC
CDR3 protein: CASSQTSGAPEEQYF

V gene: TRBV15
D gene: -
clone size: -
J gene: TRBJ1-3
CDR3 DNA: TGTGCCACCAGCAGAGAAGACAGCGGAAACACCATATATTTT
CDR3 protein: CATSREDSGNTIYF

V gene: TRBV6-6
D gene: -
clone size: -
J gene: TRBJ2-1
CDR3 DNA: TGTGCCAGCAGTTACCGTGGGCCAGAGCAGTTCTTC
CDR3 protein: CASSYRGPEQFF

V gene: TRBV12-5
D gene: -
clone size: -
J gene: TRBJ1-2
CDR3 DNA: TGTGCTAGTGGTTTGGTACGACAGGCCCATAACTATGGCTACACCTTC
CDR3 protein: CASGLVRQAHNYGYTF

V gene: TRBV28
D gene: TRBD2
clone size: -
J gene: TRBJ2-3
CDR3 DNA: TGTGCCAGCAGTTTTGAAGTAGCGGGGCTGGGGACAGATACGCAGTATTTT
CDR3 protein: CASSFEVAGLGTDTQYF

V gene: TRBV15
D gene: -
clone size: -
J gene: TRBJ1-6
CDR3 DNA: TGTGCCACCAGCAGTTTCAGGGGCGCGAGGAATTCACCCCTCCACTTT
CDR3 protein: CATSSFRGARNSPLHF

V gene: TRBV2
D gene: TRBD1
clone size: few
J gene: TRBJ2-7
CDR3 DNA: TGTGCCAGCAGTGAGGGGACAGGGGGCCTCCAGCAGTACTTC
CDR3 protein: CASSEGTGGLQQYF

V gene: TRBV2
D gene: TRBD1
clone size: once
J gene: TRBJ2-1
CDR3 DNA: TGTGCCAGCAGCGTCAGGACAGGGGGCGGGAATGAGCAGTTCTTC
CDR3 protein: CASSVRTGGGNEQFF

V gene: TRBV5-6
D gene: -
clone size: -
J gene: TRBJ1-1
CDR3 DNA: TGTGCCAGCAGCTTGGCCAACAGGTTAAAAAACACTGAAGCTTTCTTT
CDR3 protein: CASSLANRLKNTEAFF

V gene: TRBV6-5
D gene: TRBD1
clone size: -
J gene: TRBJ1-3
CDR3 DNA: TGTGCCAGCAGTTACGTGGGACAGGGCTCTGGAAACACCATATATTTT
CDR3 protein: CASSYVGQGSGNTIYF

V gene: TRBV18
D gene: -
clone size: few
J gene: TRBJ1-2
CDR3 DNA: TGTGCCAGCTCACCAGAGGAGGGCTATGGCTACACCTTC
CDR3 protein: CASSPEEGYGYTF

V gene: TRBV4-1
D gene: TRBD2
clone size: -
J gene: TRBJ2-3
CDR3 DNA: TGCGCCAGCAGCCAAGATACGTCAGCGGGGGGGTTCGATAGCACAGATACGCAGTATTTT
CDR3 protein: CASSQDTSAGGFDSTDTQYF

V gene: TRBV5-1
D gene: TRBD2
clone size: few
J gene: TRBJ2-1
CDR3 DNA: TGCGCCAGCAGCTGGGGGGGAAGTGGTGAGCAGTTCTTC
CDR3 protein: CASSWGGSGEQFF

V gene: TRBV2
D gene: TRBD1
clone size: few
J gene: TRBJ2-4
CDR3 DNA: TGTGCCAGCTGTTATGACAGGGTGGACAAAAACATTCAGTACTTC
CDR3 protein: CASCYDRVDKNIQYF

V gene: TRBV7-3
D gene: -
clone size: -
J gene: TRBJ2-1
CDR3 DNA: TGTGCCAGCAGCAGCGCGGGGGAGCAGTTCTTC
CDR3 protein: CASSSAGEQFF

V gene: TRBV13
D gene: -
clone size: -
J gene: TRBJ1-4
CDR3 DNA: TGTGCCAGCTCTACCTATGCAACTAATGAAAAACTGTTTTTT
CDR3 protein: CASSTYATNEKLFF

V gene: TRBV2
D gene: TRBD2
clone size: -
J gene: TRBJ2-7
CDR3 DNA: TGTGCCAGCACCGCGGGGGGACCCTACGAGCAGTACTTC
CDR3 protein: CASTAGGPYEQYF

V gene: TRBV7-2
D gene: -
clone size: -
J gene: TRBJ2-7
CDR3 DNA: TGTGCCAGCAGCACAATAACAGGGATCACCTACGAGCAGTACTTC
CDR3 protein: CASSTITGITYEQYF

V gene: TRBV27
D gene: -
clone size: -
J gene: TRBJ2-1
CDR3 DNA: TGTGCCAGCAGCATCGACAGGGAGCAGTTCTTC
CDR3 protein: CASSIDREQFF

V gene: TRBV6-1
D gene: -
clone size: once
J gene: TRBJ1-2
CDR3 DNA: TGTGCCAGCAGTGCCGGGGGGGGGCCCTATGGCTACACCTTC
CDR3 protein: CASSAGGGPYGYTF

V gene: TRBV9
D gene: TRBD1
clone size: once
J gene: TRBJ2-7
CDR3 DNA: TGTGCCAGCAGCCCCCGGGACAGGGCGTCCTACGAGCAGTACTTC
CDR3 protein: CASSPRDRASYEQYF

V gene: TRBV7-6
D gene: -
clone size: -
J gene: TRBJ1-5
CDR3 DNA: TGTGCCAGCAGCTTGTCGGTGGATCAGCCCCAGCATTTT
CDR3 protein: CASSLSVDQPQHF

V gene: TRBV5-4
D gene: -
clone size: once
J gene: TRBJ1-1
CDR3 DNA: TGTGCCAGCAGCTTATTAGACAGAGCGAACACTGAAGCTTTCTTT
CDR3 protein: CASSLLDRANTEAFF

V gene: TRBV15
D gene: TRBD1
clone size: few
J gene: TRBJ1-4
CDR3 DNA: TGTGCCACCAGCAGGGGGACAGAAGGAAAACTGTTTTTT
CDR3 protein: CATSRGTEGKLFF

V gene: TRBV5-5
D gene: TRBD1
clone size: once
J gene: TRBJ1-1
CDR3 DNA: TGTGCCAGCAGCTATGCCGGGACAGGGTGGGTAGCTTTCTTT
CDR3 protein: CASSYAGTGWVAFF

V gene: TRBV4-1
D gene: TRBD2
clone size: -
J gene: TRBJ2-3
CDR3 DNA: TGCGCCAGCAGCCAAACGAATGGGAGGGGCACAGATACGCAGTATTTT
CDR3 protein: CASSQTNGRGTDTQYF

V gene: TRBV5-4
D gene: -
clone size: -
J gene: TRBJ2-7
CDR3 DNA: TGTGCCAGCAGCTTGGGCCAGGGGGGATCCTACGAGCAGTACTTC
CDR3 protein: CASSLGQGGSYEQYF

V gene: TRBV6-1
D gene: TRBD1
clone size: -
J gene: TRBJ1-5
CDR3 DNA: TGTGCCAGCAGTGGACAGGGAGACGATCAGCCCCAGCATTTT
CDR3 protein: CASSGQGDDQPQHF

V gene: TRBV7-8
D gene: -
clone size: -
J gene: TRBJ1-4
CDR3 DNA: TGTGCCAGCAGCCAAACCACTGATGAAAAACTGTTTTTT
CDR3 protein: CASSQTTDEKLFF

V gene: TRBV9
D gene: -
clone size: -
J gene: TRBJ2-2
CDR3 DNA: TGTGCCAGCAGCGTAGATGGGCTCACCGGGGAGCTGTTTTTT
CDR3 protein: CASSVDGLTGELFF

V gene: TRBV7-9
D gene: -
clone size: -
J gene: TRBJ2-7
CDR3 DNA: TGTGCCAGCAGCCCCGGGAACTACGAGCAGTACTTC
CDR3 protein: CASSPGNYEQYF

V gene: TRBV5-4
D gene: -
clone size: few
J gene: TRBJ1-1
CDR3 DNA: TGTGCCAGCAGCTTAGCGGGCGGAGTGAACACTGAAGCTTTCTTT
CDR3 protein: CASSLAGGVNTEAFF

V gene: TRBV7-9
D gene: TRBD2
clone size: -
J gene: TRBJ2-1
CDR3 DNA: TGTGCCAGCAGCGCATCCGGGACTAGCGGGGTGGGCGGTGAGCAGTTCTTC
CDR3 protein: CASSASGTSGVGGEQFF

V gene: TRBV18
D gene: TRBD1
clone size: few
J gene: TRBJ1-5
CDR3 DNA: TGTGCCAGCTCACCGGACAGGGATCAGCCCCAGCATTTT
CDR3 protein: CASSPDRDQPQHF

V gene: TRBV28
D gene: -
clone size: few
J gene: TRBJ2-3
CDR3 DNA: TGTGCCAGCAGCCAGCCCCACAGGGCCGATACGCAGTATTTT
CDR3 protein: CASSQPHRADTQYF

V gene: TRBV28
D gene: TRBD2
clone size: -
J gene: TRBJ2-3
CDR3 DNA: TGTGCCAGCAGTTCCTCTGTCGGGCTAGCGGGGACCACAGATACGCAGTATTTT
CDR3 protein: CASSSSVGLAGTTDTQYF

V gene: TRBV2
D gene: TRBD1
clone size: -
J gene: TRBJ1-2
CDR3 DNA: TGTGCCAGCAGGGACAGGGACTATGGCTACACCTTC
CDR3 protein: CASRDRDYGYTF

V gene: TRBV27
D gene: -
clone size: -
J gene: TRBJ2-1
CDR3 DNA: TGTGCCAGCAGGAGCTCCTACAATGAGCAGTTCTTC
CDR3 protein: CASRSSYNEQFF

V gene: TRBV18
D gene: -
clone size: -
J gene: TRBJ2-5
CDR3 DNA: TGTGCCAGCTTTCGAGGCTCCCAAGAGACCCAGTACTTC
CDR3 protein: CASFRGSQETQYF

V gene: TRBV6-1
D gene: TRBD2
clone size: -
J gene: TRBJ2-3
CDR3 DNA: TGTGCCAGCTCATCAGCGGGGAGCACAGATACGCAGTATTTT
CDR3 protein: CASSSAGSTDTQYF

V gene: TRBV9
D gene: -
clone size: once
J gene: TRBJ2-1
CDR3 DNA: TGTGCCAGCAGCGTTAGCAACCGGTCCTACAATGAGCAGTTCTTC
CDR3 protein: CASSVSNRSYNEQFF

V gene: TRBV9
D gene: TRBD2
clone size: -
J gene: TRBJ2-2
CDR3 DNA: TGTGCCAGCGATCGGGGGGAGGCCACCGGGGAGCTGTTTTTT
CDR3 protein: CASDRGEATGELFF

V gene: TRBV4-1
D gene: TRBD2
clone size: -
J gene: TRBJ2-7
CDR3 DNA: TGCGCCAGCACCGCCGCCCCGAGCGGGGGTTCCTACGAGCAGTACTTC
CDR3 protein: CASTAAPSGGSYEQYF

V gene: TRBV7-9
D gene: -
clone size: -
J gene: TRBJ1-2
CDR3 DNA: TGTGCCAGCAGCTCTCTGAACTATGGCTACACCTTC
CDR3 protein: CASSSLNYGYTF

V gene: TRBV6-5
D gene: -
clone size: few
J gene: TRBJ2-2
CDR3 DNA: TGTGCCAGCAGTTACAGGGGCGGCACCGGGGAGCTGTTTTTT
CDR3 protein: CASSYRGGTGELFF